The rows below give T cell receptor beta chains drawn from one sample of a study of T cells in Graves' hyperthyroidism and ophthalmopathy. TCRdb processed the multiplex PCR reads anew with MiXCR; each CDR3 protein has one entry. The sample holds 550,000 to 800,000 distinct CDR3 sequences; roughly 15% are singletons and the top ten take about 8.4%. Sequenced material: blood. Receptors were obtained from a man younger than 30 with Graves' hyperthyroidism. Both conserved end residues are part of each CDR3. D genes are given only for firm matches. Size values are once, few and many counts, or a class for expanded clones, and some rows have none.

>.|TRBV3-1|TRBJ2-2|.
TGTGCCAGCAGCCAAGTCCAGTTCGCGAACACCGGGGAGCTGTTTTTT
CASSQVQFANTGELFF
>TRBD1|TRBV6-2/TRBV6-3|TRBJ2-7|few
TGTGCCAGCAGTAGACAGGGGCTCGAGCAGTACTTC
CASSRQGLEQYF
>TRBD2|TRBV2|TRBJ2-1|many
TGTGCCAGCAGGGATAGACTAGCAAGGGAAGGCAATGAGCAGTTCTTC
CASRDRLAREGNEQFF
>.|TRBV20-1|TRBJ2-2|.
TGCAGTGCTAGTGTACGGAACACCGGGGAGCTGTTTTTT
CSASVRNTGELFF
>.|TRBV5-1|TRBJ2-1|many
TGCGCCAGCAGCCAGCCGGAAGGCCTGGGCTTCAATGAGCAGTTCTTC
CASSQPEGLGFNEQFF
>.|TRBV11-2|TRBJ2-4|many
TGTGCCAGCAGCTCAGGGCCCGCTCCAAACATTCAGTACTTC
CASSSGPAPNIQYF
>.|TRBV4-1|TRBJ2-3|.
TGCGCCAGCAGCCAAGATAGGCGAAGCACAGATACGCAGTATTTT
CASSQDRRSTDTQYF
>.|TRBV10-3|TRBJ1-1|.
TGTGCCATCAGTGAGTCTGGGGGTCGCGGAGCTTTCTTT
CAISESGGRGAFF
>.|TRBV3-1|TRBJ1-5|few
TGTGCCAGCAGCCCTGGGATCAGGCAGCCCCAGCATTTT
CASSPGIRQPQHF
>.|TRBV15|TRBJ2-1|few
TGTGCCACCAGCAGAGATTACGGGCACGAGCAGTTCTTC
CATSRDYGHEQFF
>.|TRBV27|TRBJ2-2|.
TGTGCCAGCAGTTTTAGTCGAGCCGGGGAGCTGTTTTTT
CASSFSRAGELFF
>TRBD1|TRBV7-2|TRBJ1-5|.
TGTGCCAGCAGCCCTACAGGGGTGGGTAGCAATCAGCCCCAGCATTTT
CASSPTGVGSNQPQHF
>.|TRBV2|TRBJ2-7|few
TGTGCCAGCAGTGAAGGAGATGACTACGAGCAGTACTTC
CASSEGDDYEQYF
>.|TRBV11-3|TRBJ2-1|.
TGTGCCAGCAGCTTACAGGGGTTCGTAGATGAGCAGTTCTTC
CASSLQGFVDEQFF
>.|TRBV5-1|TRBJ1-1|many
TGCGCCAGCAGCTTGGTTGTGGATAGCACTGAAGCTTTCTTT
CASSLVVDSTEAFF
>.|TRBV7-2|TRBJ1-3|few
TGTGCCAGCAGCCCCACGTGGTTTGGAAACACCATATATTTT
CASSPTWFGNTIYF
>.|TRBV11-2|TRBJ2-5|once
TGTGCCGGCAGCTTAGGGGACAACCAAGAGACCCAGTACTTC
CAGSLGDNQETQYF
>TRBD2|TRBV20-1|TRBJ2-1|few
TGCAGTGCTAGCGGGAGGGCCTCCTACAATGAGCAGTTCTTC
CSASGRASYNEQFF
>.|TRBV3-1|TRBJ2-1|.
TGTGCCAGCAGCCAAGGGCGGGTAGCAGGGGAGCAGTTCTTC
CASSQGRVAGEQFF
>.|TRBV27|TRBJ2-3|many
TGTGCCAGCAGTTTGGCGCTTACGGGTATTGGAGCAGATACGCAGTATTTT
CASSLALTGIGADTQYF
>.|TRBV29-1|TRBJ2-2|.
TGCAGCGTTGAACACACGAACACCGGGGAGCTGTTTTTT
CSVEHTNTGELFF
>TRBD1|TRBV28|TRBJ2-1|.
TGTGCCAGCAGTGTCAGGGGGCCCGCATACAATGAGCAGTTCTTC
CASSVRGPAYNEQFF
>.|TRBV6-1|TRBJ2-1|many
TGTGCCAGCAGGGCAAGCCAAGCAAACAATGAGCAGTTCTTC
CASRASQANNEQFF
>TRBD1|TRBV27|TRBJ1-2|.
TGTGCCAGCAGTCCTCTCTTAGGCGGACAGGGGAGGGGTGGCTACACCTTC
CASSPLLGGQGRGGYTF
>TRBD2|TRBV5-1|TRBJ2-7|few
TGCGCCAGCAGCCAAATCGGGACTAGCGGGAGAGAGCAGTACTTC
CASSQIGTSGREQYF
>.|TRBV2|TRBJ2-3|many
TGTGCCAGCAGTGAAGCTGGCGGTAGCACAGATACGCAGTATTTT
CASSEAGGSTDTQYF
>TRBD2|TRBV28|TRBJ2-1|many
TGTGCCAGCAGTCCCCCGGGACTAGCGGGAGTTGAGCAGTTCTTC
CASSPPGLAGVEQFF
>TRBD2|TRBV2|TRBJ2-1|many
TGTGCCAGCAGTTGGATGAGCGGGAGCTCCTACAATGAGCAGTTCTTC
CASSWMSGSSYNEQFF
>.|TRBV10-3|TRBJ2-5|few
TGTGCCATCAGTGAGCCCCCTGGGGGGGGCATCGGGGAGACCCAGTACTTC
CAISEPPGGGIGETQYF
>.|TRBV12-3/TRBV12-4|TRBJ2-7|.
TGTGCCAGCAGTTTCACTAAAAGTTACGAGCAGTACTTC
CASSFTKSYEQYF
>.|TRBV24-1|TRBJ2-7|few
TGTGCCACCAGTGATTCCAGGGACAAGCCCTACGAGCAGTACTTC
CATSDSRDKPYEQYF
>.|TRBV28|TRBJ2-7|many
TGTGCCAGCAGCCAACTACGGGTGGGCCCCTACGAGCAGTACTTC
CASSQLRVGPYEQYF
>.|TRBV6-1|TRBJ2-7|many
TGTGCCAGCAGTGAAGGCAGCTCCTACGAGCAGTACTTC
CASSEGSSYEQYF
>.|TRBV6-2/TRBV6-3|TRBJ2-5|few
TGTGCCACAGGGCCGGGGGAGACCCAGTACTTC
CATGPGETQYF
>TRBD1|TRBV6-1|TRBJ1-1|few
TGTGCCAGCAGTGTGAGACAGGGAGTGAACACTGAAGCTTTCTTT
CASSVRQGVNTEAFF